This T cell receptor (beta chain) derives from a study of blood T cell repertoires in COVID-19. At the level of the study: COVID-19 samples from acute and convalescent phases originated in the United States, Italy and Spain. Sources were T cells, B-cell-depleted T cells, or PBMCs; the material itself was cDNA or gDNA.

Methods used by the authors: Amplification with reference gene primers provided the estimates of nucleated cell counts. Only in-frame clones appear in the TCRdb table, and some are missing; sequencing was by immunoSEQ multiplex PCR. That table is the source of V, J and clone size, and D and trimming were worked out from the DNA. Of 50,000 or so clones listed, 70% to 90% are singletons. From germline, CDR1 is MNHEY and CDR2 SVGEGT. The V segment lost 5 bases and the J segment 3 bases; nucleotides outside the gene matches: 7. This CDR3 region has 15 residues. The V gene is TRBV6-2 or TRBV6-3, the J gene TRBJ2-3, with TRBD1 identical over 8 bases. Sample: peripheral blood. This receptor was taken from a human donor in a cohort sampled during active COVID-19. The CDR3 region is CASSTRRQGTDTQYF. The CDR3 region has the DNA TGTGCCAGCAGTACTCGACGACAGGGGACAGATACGCAGTATTTT.